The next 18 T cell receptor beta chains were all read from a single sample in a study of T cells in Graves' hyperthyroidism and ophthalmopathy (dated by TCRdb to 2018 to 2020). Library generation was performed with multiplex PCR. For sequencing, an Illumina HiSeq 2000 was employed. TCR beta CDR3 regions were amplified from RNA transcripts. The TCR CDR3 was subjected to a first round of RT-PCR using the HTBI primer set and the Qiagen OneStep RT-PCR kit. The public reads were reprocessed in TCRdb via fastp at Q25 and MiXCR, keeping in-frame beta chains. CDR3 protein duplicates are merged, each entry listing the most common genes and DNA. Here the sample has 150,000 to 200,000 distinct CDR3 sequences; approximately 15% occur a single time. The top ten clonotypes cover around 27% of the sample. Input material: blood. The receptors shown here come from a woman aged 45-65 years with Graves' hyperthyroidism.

CDR3 protein: CASRIGGVSNQPQHF. CDR3 bases: TGTGCCAGCAGGATAGGAGGGGTTAGCAATCAGCCCCAGCATTTT. V gene TRBV7-6 combines with J gene TRBJ1-5; possibly TRBD1 for D (5 bases). Germline-derived CDR1 and CDR2 are SGHVS and FNYEAQ. Deletions cut 6 bases from V and 0 bases from J, with 12 bases between. The CDR3 has 15 amino acids.

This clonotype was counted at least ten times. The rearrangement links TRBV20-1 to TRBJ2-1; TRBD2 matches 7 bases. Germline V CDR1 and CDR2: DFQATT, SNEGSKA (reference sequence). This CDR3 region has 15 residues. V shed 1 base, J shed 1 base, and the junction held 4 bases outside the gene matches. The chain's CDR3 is CSARAPGGSYNEQFF. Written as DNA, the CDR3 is TGCAGTGCTAGAGCTCCGGGGGGTTCCTACAATGAGCAGTTCTTC.

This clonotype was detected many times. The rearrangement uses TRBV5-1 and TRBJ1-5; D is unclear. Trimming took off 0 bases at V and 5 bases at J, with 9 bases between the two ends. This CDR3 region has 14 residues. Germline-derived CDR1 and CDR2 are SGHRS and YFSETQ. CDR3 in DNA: TGCGCCAGCAGCTTGGATGGGAATTATCAGCCCCAGCATTTT. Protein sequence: CASSLDGNYQPQHF.

The CDR3 nucleotides are TGCAGTGCTAGGGTTGGTAGCGGATGGACCCTAGAGACCCAGTACTTC. This gives the protein CSARVGSGWTLETQYF. The chain couples TRBV20-1 to TRBJ2-5; TRBD2 is a possible D gene (6 bases). The V gene's germline CDR1 is DFQATT and CDR2 SNEGSKA (reference sequence). V was trimmed by 3 bases and J by 4 bases, leaving 21 bases between them. The length of the CDR3 is 16 residues.

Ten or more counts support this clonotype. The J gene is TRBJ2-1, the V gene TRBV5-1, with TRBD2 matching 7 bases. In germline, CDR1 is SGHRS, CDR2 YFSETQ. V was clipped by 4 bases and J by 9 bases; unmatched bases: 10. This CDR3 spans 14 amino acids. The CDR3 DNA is TGCGCCAGCAGCGTGGACTGGGGGGAGGGTGAGCAGTTCTTC. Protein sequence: CASSVDWGEGEQFF.

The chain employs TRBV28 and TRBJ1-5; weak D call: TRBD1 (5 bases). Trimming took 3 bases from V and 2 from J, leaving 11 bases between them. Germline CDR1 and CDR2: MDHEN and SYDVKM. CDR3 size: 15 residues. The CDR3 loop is CASSFLVGGNQPQHF. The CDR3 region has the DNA TGTGCCAGCAGTTTCCTAGTGGGGGGCAATCAGCCCCAGCATTTT. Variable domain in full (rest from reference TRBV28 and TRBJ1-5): DVKVTQSSRYLVKRTGEKVFLECVQDMDHENMFWYRQDPGLGLRLIYFSYDVKMKEKGDIPEGYSVSREKKERFSLILESASTNQTSMYLCASSFLVGGNQPQHFGDGTRLSIL.

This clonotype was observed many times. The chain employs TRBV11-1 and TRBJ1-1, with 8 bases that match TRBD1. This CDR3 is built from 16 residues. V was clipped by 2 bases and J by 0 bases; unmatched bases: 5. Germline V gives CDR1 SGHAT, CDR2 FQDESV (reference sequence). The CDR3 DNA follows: TGTGCCAGCAGCTTATCGGGACAGGTCATGAACACTGAAGCTTTCTTT. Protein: CASSLSGQVMNTEAFF.

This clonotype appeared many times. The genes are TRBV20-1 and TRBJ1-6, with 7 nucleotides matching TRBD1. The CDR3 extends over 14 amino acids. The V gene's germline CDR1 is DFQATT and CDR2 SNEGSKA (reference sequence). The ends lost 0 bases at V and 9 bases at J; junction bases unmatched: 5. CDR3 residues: CSARESKGASPLHF. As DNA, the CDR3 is TGCAGTGCTAGAGAAAGCAAGGGGGCTTCACCCCTCCACTTT.

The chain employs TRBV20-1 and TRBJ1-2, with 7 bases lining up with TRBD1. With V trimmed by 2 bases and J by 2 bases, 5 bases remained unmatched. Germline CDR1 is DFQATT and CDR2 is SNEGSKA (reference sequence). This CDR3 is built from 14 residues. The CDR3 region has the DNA TGCAGTGCTAGAAAACAGGGGTCCAACTATGGCTACACCTTC. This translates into CSARKQGSNYGYTF.

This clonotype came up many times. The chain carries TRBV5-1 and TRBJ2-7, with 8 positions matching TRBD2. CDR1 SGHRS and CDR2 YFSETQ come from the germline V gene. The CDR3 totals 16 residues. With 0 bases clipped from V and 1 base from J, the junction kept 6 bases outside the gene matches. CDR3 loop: CASSLDGTRRSYEQYF. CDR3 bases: TGCGCCAGCAGCTTGGACGGGACTAGACGTTCCTACGAGCAGTACTTC.

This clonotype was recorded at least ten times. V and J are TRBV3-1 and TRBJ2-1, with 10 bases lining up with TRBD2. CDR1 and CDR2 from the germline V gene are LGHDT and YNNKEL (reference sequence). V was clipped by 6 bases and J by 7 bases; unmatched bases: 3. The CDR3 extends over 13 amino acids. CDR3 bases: TGTGCCAGCAGACTAGCGGGGAGGAATGAGCAGTTCTTC. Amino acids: CASRLAGRNEQFF.

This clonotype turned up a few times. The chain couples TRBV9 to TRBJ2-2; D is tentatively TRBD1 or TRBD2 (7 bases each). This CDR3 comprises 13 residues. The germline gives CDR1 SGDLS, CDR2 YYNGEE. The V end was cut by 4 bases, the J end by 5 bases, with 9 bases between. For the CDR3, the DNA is TGTGCCAGCAGCCAGGGGGGGACCGGGGAGCTGTTTTTT. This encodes CASSQGGTGELFF.

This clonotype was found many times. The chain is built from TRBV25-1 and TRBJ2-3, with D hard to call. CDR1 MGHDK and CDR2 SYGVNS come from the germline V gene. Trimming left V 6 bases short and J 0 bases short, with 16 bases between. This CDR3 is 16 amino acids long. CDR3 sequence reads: CASSERKGSSTDTQYF. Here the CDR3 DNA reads TGTGCCAGCAGCGAACGCAAGGGTTCTAGCACAGATACGCAGTATTTT.

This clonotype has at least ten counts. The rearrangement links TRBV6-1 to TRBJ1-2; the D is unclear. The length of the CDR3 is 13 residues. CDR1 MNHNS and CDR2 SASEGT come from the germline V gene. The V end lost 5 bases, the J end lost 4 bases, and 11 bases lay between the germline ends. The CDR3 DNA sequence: TGTGCCAGCAGTTACGACATCTCCTATGGCTACACCTTC. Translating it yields CASSYDISYGYTF.

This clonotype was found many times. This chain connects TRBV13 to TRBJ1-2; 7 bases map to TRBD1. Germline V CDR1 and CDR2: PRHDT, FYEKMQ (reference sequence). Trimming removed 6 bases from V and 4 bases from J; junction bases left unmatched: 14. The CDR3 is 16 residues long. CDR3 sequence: CASSADREVDFYGYTF. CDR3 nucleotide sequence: TGTGCCAGCAGTGCAGACAGGGAGGTTGATTTCTATGGCTACACCTTC.

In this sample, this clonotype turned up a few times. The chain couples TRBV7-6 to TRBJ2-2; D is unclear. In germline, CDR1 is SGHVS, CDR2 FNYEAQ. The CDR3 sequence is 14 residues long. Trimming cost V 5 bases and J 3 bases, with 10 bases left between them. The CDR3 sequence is CASSPYTHTGELFF. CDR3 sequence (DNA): TGTGCCAGCAGCCCGTACACCCACACCGGGGAGCTGTTTTTT.

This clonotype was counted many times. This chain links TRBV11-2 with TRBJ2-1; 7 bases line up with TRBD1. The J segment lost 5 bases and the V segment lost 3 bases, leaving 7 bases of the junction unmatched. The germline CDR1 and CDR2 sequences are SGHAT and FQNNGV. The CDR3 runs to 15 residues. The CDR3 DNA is TGTGCCAGCAGCTTTCGACAGGGTGGAAACAATGAGCAGTTCTTC. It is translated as CASSFRQGGNNEQFF. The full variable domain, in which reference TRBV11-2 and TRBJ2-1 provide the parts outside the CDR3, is EAGVAQSPRYKIIEKRQSVAFWCNPISGHATLYWYQQILGQGPKLLIQFQNNGVVDDSQLPKDRFSAERLKGVDSTLKIQPAKLEDSAVYLCASSFRQGGNNEQFFGPGTRLTVL.

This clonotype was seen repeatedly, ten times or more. The DNA for the CDR3 is TGTGCCAGCAGCCAATCCACTGAAGCTTTCTTT. This codes for CASSQSTEAFF. This sequence joins TRBV14 and TRBJ1-1; D is uncertain. The CDR3 contains 11 residues. Germline V gives CDR1 SGHDN, CDR2 FVKESK. V was clipped by 2 bases and J by 4 bases, with 2 bases between them.